A single sample is the source of the 23 T cell receptor beta chains below, sequenced in a study of T cells in Graves' hyperthyroidism and ophthalmopathy (dated by TCRdb to the late 2010s). The library was made by multiplex PCR. Sequencing instrument: Illumina HiSeq 2000. The TCR beta CDR3 regions were amplified from the RNA transcripts. A first-round RT-PCR of the TCR CDR3 used the HTBI primer set with the Qiagen OneStep RT-PCR kit. The public reads were reprocessed in TCRdb via fastp at Q25 and MiXCR, keeping in-frame beta chains. Each entry is one CDR3 protein sequence, shown with its most common DNA and genes. For this sample the table gives tens of thousands of distinct CDR3 sequences, of which 49% were detected only once. The top ten clonotypes cover over 10% of the sample. The sequenced sample consisted of blood. Source of these receptors: a woman under 40 with Graves' ophthalmopathy.

In its sample, this clonotype was seen many times. The chain couples TRBV2 to TRBJ2-7; no clear D. Germline CDR1 is SNHLY and CDR2 is FYNNEI. CDR3 length: 14 amino acids. V was pared by 8 bases and J by 1 base, with 15 bases between. CDR3 nucleotides: TGTGCCAGCGGGGTTGACGGGCTTTCCTACGAGCAGTACTTC. This codes for CASGVDGLSYEQYF.

In regard to this clonotype: Here the CDR3 omits its conserved ending phenylalanine or tryptophan, so a read error is the likely source. The rearrangement joins TRBV20-1 to TRBJ2-3, with TRBD2 matching over 8 bases. Germline assignment: CDR1 DFQATT and CDR2 SNEGSKA (reference sequence). This CDR3 comprises 15 residues. Written as DNA, the CDR3 is TGCAGTGCCTCAGATGGGACTAGTGGGGCAGATGCGCAGTATTGT. Residues: CSASDGTSGADAQYC.

A remark on this clonotype: Since a much larger clone is just one base distant, this may be a read error. V is TRBV27 and J is TRBJ1-5; D is undetermined. Per germline, CDR1 MNHEY and CDR2 SMNVEV (reference sequence). The CDR3 runs 15 residues. The CDR3 DNA sequence: TGTACCAGCAGTTTATCGGCCCCCCTCAATCAGCCCCAGCATTTT. Its protein is CTSSLSAPLNQPQHF.

This chain connects TRBV19 to TRBJ1-2; no clear D gene. The CDR3 contains 14 residues. Per germline, CDR1 LNHDA and CDR2 SQIVND (reference sequence). V was shortened by 3 bases and J by 8 bases, with 16 bases between the two germline ends. CDR3 amino acids: CASSIAGWAGGYTF. The CDR3 DNA follows: TGTGCCAGTAGTATCGCCGGATGGGCTGGCGGCTACACCTTC.

This clonotype was counted at least ten times. A much larger clonotype is one base distant, so this may be a read error. The chain is built from TRBV19 and TRBJ2-5; 9 positions match TRBD1. The CDR3 runs 15 residues. Germline-derived CDR1 and CDR2 are LNHDA and SQIVND (reference sequence). The CDR3 DNA is TGTGCCAGTAGTATGGAGGTTCGGGACAGGGTAGGGGTTGACTTC. This gives the protein CASSMEVRDRVGVDF.

The chain has TRBV29-1 and TRBJ2-7; TRBD1 is a possible D gene (6 bases). Trimming cost V 8 bases and J 6 bases, with 17 bases left between them. This CDR3 comprises 12 residues. CDR1 is SQVTM and CDR2 is ANQGSEA in the germline V gene. The CDR3: CSIGQGLSEQYF. The CDR3 DNA reads TGCAGCATTGGGCAGGGGCTCTCCGAGCAGTACTTC.

As to this clonotype: A much larger clone lies a single base off, so this may be a read error. The chain carries TRBV28 and TRBJ2-7; D remains unclear. CDR1 MDHEN and CDR2 SYDVKM come from the germline V gene. This CDR3 has 14 amino acids. For the CDR3, the DNA is TGTGCCAGCAGTTTATATCAAAATATCGGCGAGCAGCACTTC. It encodes CASSLYQNIGEQHF.

A remark on this clonotype: A single base separates this from a much larger clone, so it may be a read error. It is likely a read error, because the conserved phenylalanine at the end of the CDR3 is missing. The V call is TRBV6-5, the J call TRBJ2-7; 9 nucleotides align to TRBD1. This CDR3 is 14 amino acids long. Trimming removed 6 bases from V and 2 bases from J; junction bases left unmatched: 5. The germline CDR1 and CDR2 sequences are MNHEY and SVGAGI. CDR3 in DNA: TGTGCCAGCAGCCGGACAGGGGAGGCCTACGAGCAGTACCTC. It yields the protein CASSRTGEAYEQYL.

V is TRBV6-5 and J is TRBJ2-7, with 7 bases identical to TRBD2. The germline V gene has CDR1 MNHEY and CDR2 SVGAGI. After removal of 6 bases from V and 0 bases from J, the junction contained 5 bases not matched to a gene. The CDR3 contains 14 residues. As DNA, the CDR3 is TGTGCCAGCAGAGGGAAGCGGGGCTCCTACGAGCAGTACTTC. Translation: CASRGKRGSYEQYF.

The chain uses TRBV4-1 and TRBJ1-1, with D unclear. Germline V gene lookup returns CDR1 MGHRA and CDR2 YSYEKL. The V and J ends lost 1 base and 10 bases respectively, with 7 bases between them. The CDR3 contains 11 residues. The CDR3 sequence: CASSQVRLAFF. The CDR3 DNA is TGCGCCAGCAGCCAAGTGCGTCTAGCTTTCTTT.

This clonotype showed up many times. The chain recombines TRBV9 with TRBJ2-7; D remains ambiguous. Per germline, CDR1 SGDLS and CDR2 YYNGEE. CDR3 length: 14 residues. V lost 4 bases to trimming and J lost 0 bases, with 11 bases between them. CDR3 sequence reads: CASSPTRASYEQYF. The CDR3 DNA reads TGTGCCAGCAGCCCCACCCGGGCCTCCTACGAGCAGTACTTC.

Ten or more counts support this clonotype. This chain joins TRBV7-2 and TRBJ2-5; D is undetermined. Germline loops: CDR1 SGHTA, CDR2 FQGNSA. The CDR3 runs 17 residues. Trimming took off 3 bases at V and 1 base at J, with 18 bases between the two ends. CDR3: CASSFYGLHIVQETQYF. CDR3 sequence (DNA): TGTGCCAGCAGCTTTTACGGGTTACATATTGTCCAAGAGACCCAGTACTTC.

The gene calls are TRBV20-1 and TRBJ2-7; D is unclear. The germline V gene encodes CDR1 DFQATT and CDR2 SNEGSKA (reference sequence). The CDR3 is made up of 14 amino acids. V was trimmed by 1 base and J by 7 bases, leaving 17 bases between them. The CDR3 DNA follows: TGCAGTGCTAGAGTTTCCAGCAGCAACAAGGAGCAGTACTTC. Translation gives CSARVSSSNKEQYF.

This clonotype was counted a single time. V and J are TRBV5-1 and TRBJ2-7; TRBD1 matches 10 bases. V dropped 3 bases and J dropped 3; count of bases not matched to a gene: 0. The CDR3 runs 13 residues. CDR1 is SGHRS and CDR2 is YFSETQ in the germline V gene. The chain's CDR3 is CASSWDRGYEQYF. The CDR3 coding sequence is TGCGCCAGCAGCTGGGACAGGGGCTACGAGCAGTACTTC.

This clonotype was seen ten or more times. The V and J genes are TRBV20-1 and TRBJ2-7; 10 positions agree with TRBD1. Germline CDR1 DFQATT, CDR2 SNEGSKA (reference sequence). The CDR3 totals 14 residues. V dropped 8 bases and J dropped 4; count of bases not matched to a gene: 11. This CDR3 is CSTTGGTGAYEQYF. The CDR3 bases are TGCAGTACTACCGGCGGGACAGGGGCGTACGAGCAGTACTTC.

The V and J genes are TRBV20-1 and TRBJ1-1; D not resolved. Germline V lookup: CDR1 DFQATT, CDR2 SNEGSKA (reference sequence). CDR3 length: 12 amino acids. The CDR3 bases are TGCAGCGCGAGTCAGAGGAACACTGAAGCTTTCTTT. Protein sequence: CSASQRNTEAFF.

The table lists this clonotype with many counts. The chain combines TRBV5-5 with TRBJ1-1, with D maybe TRBD1 (5 bases). There are 17 residues in the CDR3. Trimming stripped 0 bases from V and 0 bases from J, with 15 bases between. Germline lookup yields CDR1 SGHKS and CDR2 YYEKEE (reference sequence). The DNA for the CDR3 is TGTGCCAGCAGCTTGGGCGCCAGGGCCGTCATGAACACTGAAGCTTTCTTT. The encoded protein is CASSLGARAVMNTEAFF.

CDR3 residues: CASSGFGAPGAEAFF. The CDR3 nucleotides are TGCGCCAGCAGCGGTTTCGGGGCCCCAGGGGCTGAAGCTTTCTTT. This chain uses TRBV10-2 with TRBJ1-1; possibly TRBD1 for D (6 bases). Germline values: CDR1 WSHSY, CDR2 SAAADI. The CDR3 is 15 residues long. V lost 6 bases and J lost 6, with 20 bases in between.

At least ten counts were recorded for this clonotype. The chain uses TRBV7-9 and TRBJ2-3; 7 nucleotides match TRBD2. The J segment lost 5 bases and the V segment lost 0 bases, leaving 2 bases of the junction unmatched. CDR3 length: 14 amino acids. Germline CDR1 reads SEHNR; CDR2 reads FQNEAQ (reference sequence). The CDR3 nucleotides read TGTGCCAGCAGCTTAGCGGGGGGGAGAGATACGCAGTATTTT. It translates to CASSLAGGRDTQYF. The full variable domain, its missing parts supplied by reference TRBV7-9 and TRBJ2-3, is DTGVSQNPRHKITKRGQNVTFRCDPISEHNRLYWYRQTLGQGPEFLTYFQNEAQLEKSRLLSDRFSAERPKGSFSTLEIQRTEQGDSAMYLCASSLAGGRDTQYFGPGTRLTVL.

This clonotype was counted a few times. The chain employs TRBV9 and TRBJ2-5; TRBD2 is a possible D gene (6 bases). The CDR3 consists of 13 residues. Trimming stripped 4 bases from V and 5 bases from J, with 12 bases between. Germline V gives CDR1 SGDLS, CDR2 YYNGEE. The DNA of the CDR3 is TGTGCCAGCAGCTTGGGGGGTGGGGAGACCCAGTACTTC. It encodes CASSLGGGETQYF.

The chain uses TRBV20-1 and TRBJ2-5; D perhaps matches TRBD2 (7 bases). The germline V gene encodes CDR1 DFQATT and CDR2 SNEGSKA (reference sequence). CDR3 size: 13 residues. The ends were cut back, 5 bases at V and 5 bases at J, with 15 bases in the middle. CDR3 protein: CSASTGGRETQYF. The CDR3 DNA is TGCAGTGCTTCTACGGGGGGCCGGGAGACCCAGTACTTC.

This clonotype was detected many times. The V and J genes are TRBV29-1 and TRBJ2-2; unclear D gene. The CDR3 runs to 13 residues. Trimming left V 3 bases short and J 2 bases short, with 7 bases between. The germline V gene encodes CDR1 SQVTM and CDR2 ANQGSEA. The CDR3 is CSVDVRNTGELFF. The CDR3 DNA sequence: TGCAGCGTTGATGTCAGAAACACCGGGGAGCTGTTTTTT.

This clonotype was seen repeatedly, ten times or more. V is TRBV2 and J is TRBJ1-1, with D maybe TRBD1 (6 bases). Per the germline V gene, CDR1 is SNHLY and CDR2 is FYNNEI. The CDR3 contains 15 residues. Trimming shortened V by 9 bases and J by 7 bases, and 24 bases separated the two germline ends. CDR3: CARKTGRGMGIEAFF. The CDR3 DNA reads TGTGCCAGAAAAACAGGGAGGGGGATGGGGATTGAAGCTTTCTTT. Together with reference TRBV2 and TRBJ1-1, the CDR3 gives the full variable domain: EPEVTQTPSHQVTQMGQEVILRCVPISNHLYFYWYRQILGQKVEFLVSFYNNEISEKSEIFDDQFSVERPDGSNFTLKIRSTKLEDSAMYFCARKTGRGMGIEAFFGQGTRLTVV.